The 13 T cell receptor beta chains presented below share a single source sample, sequenced in a study of T cells in tuberculosis. Repertoires were generated with immunoSEQ multiplex PCR, while TCRdb's copy carries only in-frame clones and drops some. The data show about 30,000 clones, roughly 95% seen once. The specimen sequenced was PBMCs. The origin of the receptors is a donor aged 10 to 29 with latent tuberculosis or without tuberculosis infection.

The J gene is TRBJ1-4, the V gene TRBV5-1, with TRBD1 matching 7 bases. The V gene's germline CDR1 is SGHRS and CDR2 YFSETQ. Unmatched junction bases numbered 8, after V lost 4 bases and J lost 8 bases. There are 14 residues in the CDR3. CDR3 DNA: TGCGCCAGCAGCGGGGACAGTAAGAGGGAAAAACTGTTTTTT. It is translated as CASSGDSKREKLFF.

The chain is built from TRBV15 and TRBJ1-4; a possible D gene is TRBD1 (5 bases). Germline V gives CDR1 LNHNV, CDR2 YYDKDF (reference sequence). Trimming removed 1 base from V and 5 bases from J, with 14 bases in between. The CDR3 has 16 residues. The CDR3 reads CATSRGGRGMNEKLFF. The DNA of the CDR3 is TGTGCCACCAGCAGAGGGGGTAGGGGAATGAATGAAAAACTGTTTTTT.

This clone was found once. The chain uses TRBV30 and TRBJ1-5; D unresolved. V lost 2 bases and J lost 3, with 11 bases in between. The CDR3 consists of 14 residues. The germline gives CDR1 GTSNPN, CDR2 SVGIG (reference sequence). The CDR3 spells CAWSSGTSNQPQHF. CDR3 nucleotide sequence: TGTGCCTGGAGTTCGGGAACCTCCAATCAGCCCCAGCATTTT.

This clone was detected once. The J gene is TRBJ1-2, the V gene TRBV7-2; the D is unclear. The CDR3 totals 11 residues. Trimming removed 5 bases at V and 1 base at J, with 2 bases between. The V gene's germline CDR1 is SGHTA and CDR2 FQGNSA. The CDR3 here is CASSLNYGYTF. CDR3 sequence (DNA): TGTGCCAGCAGCCTTAACTATGGCTACACCTTC.

In DNA, the CDR3 is TGTGCCAGCAGGGGTCCCTTGGGGGGCTATGGCTACACCTTC. It codes for CASRGPLGGYGYTF. This chain connects TRBV7-2 to TRBJ1-2, with D maybe TRBD1 (5 bases). Germline lookup yields CDR1 SGHTA and CDR2 FQGNSA. Trimming removed 6 bases at V and 4 bases at J, with 15 bases between. The CDR3 has 14 amino acids.

This chain links TRBV28 with TRBJ2-7; TRBD1 matches 7 bases. The junction had 13 bases not matched to a gene; V was cut back by 4 bases and J by 7 bases. The CDR3 totals 15 residues. CDR1 MDHEN and CDR2 SYDVKM come from the germline V gene. The CDR3 nucleotides read TGTGCCAGCAGTTCATCCGGGACAGAGGTTTTGGAGCAGTACTTC. Translation gives CASSSSGTEVLEQYF.

The V call is TRBV4-1, the J call TRBJ1-4; tentative D call: TRBD1 (6 bases). Trimming left V 3 bases short and J 5 bases short, with 19 bases between. The germline gives CDR1 MGHRA, CDR2 YSYEKL. This CDR3 spans 17 amino acids. In DNA, the CDR3 is TGCGCCAGCAGCCATCAACCGGGACACTTGATAAATGAAAAACTGTTTTTT. Translated, it gives CASSHQPGHLINEKLFF.

This chain links TRBV7-3 with TRBJ2-1; 7 positions match TRBD2. Germline CDR1 reads SGHTA; CDR2 reads FQGTGA. CDR3 length: 14 amino acids. Trimming at V came to 5 bases and at J to 5 bases, leaving 6 bases not matched to a gene. The CDR3 coding sequence is TGTGCCAGCAGCGTGACGGGAGGCGACAATGAGCAGTTCTTC. It specifies CASSVTGGDNEQFF.

The rearrangement joins TRBV27 to TRBJ2-7; D is unclear. The V end was cut by 7 bases, the J end by 2 bases, with 15 bases between. The CDR3 runs to 14 residues. The germline V gene has CDR1 MNHEY and CDR2 SMNVEV (reference sequence). The CDR3 loop reads CASKSAARPYEQYF. CDR3 nucleotide sequence: TGTGCCAGCAAGTCGGCAGCGCGTCCCTACGAGCAGTACTTC.

This chain connects TRBV28 to TRBJ1-5, with a tentative D call TRBD1 (6 bases). CDR1 is MDHEN, CDR2 SYDVKM, per germline. The CDR3 runs 16 residues. The V and J ends lost 6 bases and 0 bases respectively, with 15 bases between them. CDR3 in amino acids: CASSLEQGYSNQPQHF. CDR3 nucleotide sequence: TGTGCCAGCAGCCTGGAACAGGGCTATAGCAATCAGCCCCAGCATTTT.

The V and J genes are TRBV7-2 and TRBJ2-7; no definite D call. Germline V gene sequence: CDR1 SGHTA, CDR2 FQGNSA. This CDR3 contains 12 residues. V was clipped by 5 bases and J by 2 bases, with 7 bases between them. CDR3 in amino acids: CASSPGAYEQYF. CDR3 nucleotide sequence: TGTGCCAGCAGCCCTGGAGCCTACGAGCAGTACTTC.

This clone was picked up one time. The V and J genes are TRBV29-1 and TRBJ1-2; weak D call: TRBD1 (5 bases). This CDR3 region has 13 residues. CDR1 is SQVTM, CDR2 ANQGSEA, per germline. V was shortened by 7 bases and J by 0 bases, with 12 bases between the two germline ends. The CDR3 sequence: CSAAGKPNYGYTF. The CDR3 region has the DNA TGCAGCGCTGCAGGGAAACCTAACTATGGCTACACCTTC.

This rearrangement joins TRBV7-2 to TRBJ2-5; TRBD1 matches 9 bases. Losses at the gene ends were 4 bases for V and 3 bases for J; bases not matched to a gene: 9. The CDR3 loop spans 16 amino acids. Germline loops: CDR1 SGHTA, CDR2 FQGNSA. CDR3: CASSSRPRTGEETQYF. CDR3 in DNA: TGTGCCAGCAGCTCCCGACCACGGACAGGGGAAGAGACCCAGTACTTC. Full variable domain (missing parts from reference TRBV7-2 and TRBJ2-5): GAGVSQSPSNKVTEKGKDVELRCDPISGHTALYWYRQSLGQGLEFLIYFQGNSAPDKSGLPSDRFSAERTGGSVSTLTIQRTQQEDSAVYLCASSSRPRTGEETQYFGPGTRLLVL.